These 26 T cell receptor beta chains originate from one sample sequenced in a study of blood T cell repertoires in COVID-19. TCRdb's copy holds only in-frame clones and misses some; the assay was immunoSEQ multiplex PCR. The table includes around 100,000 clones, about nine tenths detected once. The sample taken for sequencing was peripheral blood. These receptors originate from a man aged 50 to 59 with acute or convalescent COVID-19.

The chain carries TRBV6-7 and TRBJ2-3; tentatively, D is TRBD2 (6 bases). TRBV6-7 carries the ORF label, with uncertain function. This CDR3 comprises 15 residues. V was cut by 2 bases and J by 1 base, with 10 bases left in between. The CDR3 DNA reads TGTGCCAGCAGTTACGGGCGGGGTGGCACAGATACGCAGTATTTT. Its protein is CASSYGRGGTDTQYF.

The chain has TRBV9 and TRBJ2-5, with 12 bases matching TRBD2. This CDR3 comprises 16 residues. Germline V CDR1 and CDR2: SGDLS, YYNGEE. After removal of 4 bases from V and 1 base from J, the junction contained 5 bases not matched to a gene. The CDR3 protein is CASSTGLAGFQETQYF. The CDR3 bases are TGTGCCAGCAGCACCGGACTAGCGGGGTTCCAAGAGACCCAGTACTTC.

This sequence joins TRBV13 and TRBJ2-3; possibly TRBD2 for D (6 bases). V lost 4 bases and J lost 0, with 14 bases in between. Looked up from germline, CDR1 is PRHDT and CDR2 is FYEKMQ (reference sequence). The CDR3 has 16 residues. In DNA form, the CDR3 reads TGTGCCAGCAGCTCTCGGGGGACGGCTAGCACAGATACGCAGTATTTT. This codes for CASSSRGTASTDTQYF.

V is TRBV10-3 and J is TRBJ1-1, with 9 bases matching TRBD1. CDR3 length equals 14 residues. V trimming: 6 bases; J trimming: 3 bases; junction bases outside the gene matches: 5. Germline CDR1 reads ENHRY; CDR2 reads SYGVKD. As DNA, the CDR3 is TGTGCCATCAGGGGGACAGGGCGGTACACTGAAGCTTTCTTT. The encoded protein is CAIRGTGRYTEAFF.

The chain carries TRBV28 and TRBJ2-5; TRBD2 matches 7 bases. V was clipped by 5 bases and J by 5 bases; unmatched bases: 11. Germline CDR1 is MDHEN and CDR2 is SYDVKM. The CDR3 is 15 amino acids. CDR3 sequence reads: CASSTLAVHGETQYF. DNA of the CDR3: TGTGCCAGCAGTACTCTAGCGGTCCACGGGGAGACCCAGTACTTC.

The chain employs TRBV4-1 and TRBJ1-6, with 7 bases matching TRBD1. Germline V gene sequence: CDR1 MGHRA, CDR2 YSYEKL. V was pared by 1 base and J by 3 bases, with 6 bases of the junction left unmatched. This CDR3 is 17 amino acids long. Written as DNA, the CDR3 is TGCGCCAGCAGCCAAGCCCCCACAGGGGACTATAATTCACCCCTCCACTTT. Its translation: CASSQAPTGDYNSPLHF.

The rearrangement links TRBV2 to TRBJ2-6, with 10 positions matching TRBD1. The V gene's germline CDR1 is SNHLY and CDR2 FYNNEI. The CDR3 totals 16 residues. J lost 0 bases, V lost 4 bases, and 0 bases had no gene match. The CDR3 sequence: CASSGQGASGANVLTF. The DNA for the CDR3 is TGTGCCAGCAGTGGACAGGGGGCCTCTGGGGCCAACGTCCTGACTTTC.

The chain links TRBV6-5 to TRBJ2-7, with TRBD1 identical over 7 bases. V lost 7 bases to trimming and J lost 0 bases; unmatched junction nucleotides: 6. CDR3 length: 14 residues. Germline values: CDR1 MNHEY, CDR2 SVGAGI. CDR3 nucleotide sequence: TGTGCCAGCACTAGGGACAGAGCCTCCTACGAGCAGTACTTC. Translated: CASTRDRASYEQYF.

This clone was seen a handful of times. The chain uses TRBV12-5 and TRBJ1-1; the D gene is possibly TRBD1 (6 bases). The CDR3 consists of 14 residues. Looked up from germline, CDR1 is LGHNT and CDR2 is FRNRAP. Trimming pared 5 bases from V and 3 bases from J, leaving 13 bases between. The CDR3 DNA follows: TGTGCTAGTGGTCTACAGGGTGGGGACACTGAAGCTTTCTTT. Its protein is CASGLQGGDTEAFF. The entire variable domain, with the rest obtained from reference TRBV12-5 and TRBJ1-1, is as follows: DARVTQTPRHKVTEMGQEVTMRCQPILGHNTVFWYRQTMMQGLELLAYFRNRAPLDDSGMPKDRFSAEMPDATLATLKIQPSEPRDSAVYFCASGLQGGDTEAFFGQGTRLTVV.

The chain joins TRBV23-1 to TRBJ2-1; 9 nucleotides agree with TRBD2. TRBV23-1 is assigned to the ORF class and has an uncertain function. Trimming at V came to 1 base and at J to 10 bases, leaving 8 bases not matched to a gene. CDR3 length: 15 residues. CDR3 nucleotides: TGCGCCAGCAGTCAATTTTTAGCTAGCGGGAAGGAGCAGTTCTTC. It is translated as CASSQFLASGKEQFF.

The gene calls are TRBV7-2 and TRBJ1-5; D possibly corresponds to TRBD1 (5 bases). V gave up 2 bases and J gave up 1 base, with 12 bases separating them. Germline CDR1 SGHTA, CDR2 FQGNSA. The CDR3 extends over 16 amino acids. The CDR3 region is CASSLRGTGSNQPQHF. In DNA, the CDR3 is TGTGCCAGCAGCTTAAGGGGTACCGGGAGCAATCAGCCCCAGCATTTT.

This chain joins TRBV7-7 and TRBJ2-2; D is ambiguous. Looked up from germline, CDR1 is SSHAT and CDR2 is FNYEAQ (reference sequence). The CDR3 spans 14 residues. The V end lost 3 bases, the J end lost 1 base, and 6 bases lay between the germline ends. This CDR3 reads CASSFRQNTGELFF. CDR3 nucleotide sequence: TGTGCCAGCAGCTTTAGACAGAACACCGGGGAGCTGTTTTTT.

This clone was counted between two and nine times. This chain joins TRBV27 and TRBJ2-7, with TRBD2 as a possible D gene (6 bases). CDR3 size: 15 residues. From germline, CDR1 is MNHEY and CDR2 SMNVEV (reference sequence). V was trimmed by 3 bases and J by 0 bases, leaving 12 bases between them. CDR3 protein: CASSFLAGNSYEQYF. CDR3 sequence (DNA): TGTGCCAGCAGTTTTCTGGCGGGAAACTCCTACGAGCAGTACTTC.

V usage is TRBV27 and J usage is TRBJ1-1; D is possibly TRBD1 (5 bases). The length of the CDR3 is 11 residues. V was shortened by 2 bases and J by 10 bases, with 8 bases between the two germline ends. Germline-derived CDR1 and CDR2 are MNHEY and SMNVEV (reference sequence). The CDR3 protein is CASSLRGTAFF. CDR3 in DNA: TGTGCCAGCAGTTTAAGGGGTACAGCTTTCTTT.

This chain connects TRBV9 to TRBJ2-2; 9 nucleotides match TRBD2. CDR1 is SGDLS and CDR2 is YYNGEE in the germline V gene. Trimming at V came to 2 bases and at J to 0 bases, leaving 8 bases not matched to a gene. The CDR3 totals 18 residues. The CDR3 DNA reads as TGTGCCAGCAGCGTGGGGATAGCGGGAGCCCCGAACACCGGGGAGCTGTTTTTT. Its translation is CASSVGIAGAPNTGELFF.

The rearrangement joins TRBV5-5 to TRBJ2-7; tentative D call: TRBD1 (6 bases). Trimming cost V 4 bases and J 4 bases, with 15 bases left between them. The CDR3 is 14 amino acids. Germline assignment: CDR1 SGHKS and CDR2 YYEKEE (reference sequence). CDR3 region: CASSIGQTTYEQYF. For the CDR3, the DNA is TGTGCCAGCAGCATCGGACAGACTACTTACGAGCAGTACTTC.

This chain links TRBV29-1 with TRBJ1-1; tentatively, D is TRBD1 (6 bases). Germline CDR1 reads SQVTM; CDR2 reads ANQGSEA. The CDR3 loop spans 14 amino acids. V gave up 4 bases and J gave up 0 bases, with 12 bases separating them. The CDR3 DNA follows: TGCAGCGTTGTTCAGGGGACCATGAACACTGAAGCTTTCTTT. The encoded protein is CSVVQGTMNTEAFF.

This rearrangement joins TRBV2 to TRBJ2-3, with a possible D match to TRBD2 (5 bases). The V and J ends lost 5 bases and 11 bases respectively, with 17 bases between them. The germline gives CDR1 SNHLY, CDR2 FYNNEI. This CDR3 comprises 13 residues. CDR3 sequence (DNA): TGTGCCAGCAGTATACTAGACTCGGCCCAGCAGTATTTT. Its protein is CASSILDSAQQYF.

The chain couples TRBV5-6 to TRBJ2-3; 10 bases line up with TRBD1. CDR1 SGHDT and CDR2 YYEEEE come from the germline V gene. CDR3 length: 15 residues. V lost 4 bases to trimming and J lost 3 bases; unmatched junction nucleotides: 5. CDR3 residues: CASSATGGGTDTQYF. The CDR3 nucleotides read TGTGCCAGCAGCGCGACAGGGGGCGGGACAGATACGCAGTATTTT.

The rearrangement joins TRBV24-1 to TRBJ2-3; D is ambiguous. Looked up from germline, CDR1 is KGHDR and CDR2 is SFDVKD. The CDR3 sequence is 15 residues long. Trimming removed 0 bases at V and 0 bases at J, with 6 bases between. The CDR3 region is CATSDLHQSTDTQYF. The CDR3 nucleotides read TGTGCCACCAGTGATTTGCACCAGAGCACAGATACGCAGTATTTT.

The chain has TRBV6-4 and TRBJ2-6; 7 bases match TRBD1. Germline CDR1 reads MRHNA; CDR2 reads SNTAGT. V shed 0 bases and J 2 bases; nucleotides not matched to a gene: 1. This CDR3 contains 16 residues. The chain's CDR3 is CASSDSGGAGANVLTF. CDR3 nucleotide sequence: TGTGCCAGCAGTGACTCAGGGGGCGCTGGGGCCAACGTCCTGACTTTC.

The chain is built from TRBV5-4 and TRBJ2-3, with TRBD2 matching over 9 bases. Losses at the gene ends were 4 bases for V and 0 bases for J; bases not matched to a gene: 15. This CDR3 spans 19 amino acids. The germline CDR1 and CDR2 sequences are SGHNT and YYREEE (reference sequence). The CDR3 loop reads CASSAHPGLATTSTDTQYF. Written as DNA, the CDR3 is TGTGCCAGCAGCGCCCACCCCGGACTAGCGACCACTAGCACAGATACGCAGTATTTT.

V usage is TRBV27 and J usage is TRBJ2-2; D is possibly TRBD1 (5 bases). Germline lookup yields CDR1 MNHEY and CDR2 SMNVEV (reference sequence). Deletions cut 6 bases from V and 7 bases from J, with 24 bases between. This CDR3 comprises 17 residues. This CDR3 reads CASSLRPGIVSDGELFF. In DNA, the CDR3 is TGTGCCAGCAGCCTACGTCCAGGGATAGTAAGTGACGGGGAGCTGTTTTTT.

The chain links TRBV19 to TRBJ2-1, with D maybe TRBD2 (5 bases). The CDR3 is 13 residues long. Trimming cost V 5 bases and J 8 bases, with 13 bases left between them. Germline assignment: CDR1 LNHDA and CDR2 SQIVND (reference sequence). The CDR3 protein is CASSARGRDEQFF. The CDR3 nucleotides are TGTGCCAGTAGTGCCCGTGGGCGGGATGAGCAGTTCTTC.

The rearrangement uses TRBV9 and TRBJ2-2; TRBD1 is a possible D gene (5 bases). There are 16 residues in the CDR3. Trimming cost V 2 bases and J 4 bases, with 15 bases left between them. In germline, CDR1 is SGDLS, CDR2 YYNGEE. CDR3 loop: CASSVENRQGTGELFF. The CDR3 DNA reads TGTGCCAGCAGCGTCGAAAATCGTCAGGGCACCGGGGAGCTGTTTTTT.

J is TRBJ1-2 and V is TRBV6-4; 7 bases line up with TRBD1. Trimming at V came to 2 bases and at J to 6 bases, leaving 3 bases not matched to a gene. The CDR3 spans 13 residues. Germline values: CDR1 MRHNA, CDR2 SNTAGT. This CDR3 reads CASSDGDSDGYTF. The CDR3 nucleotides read TGTGCCAGCAGTGACGGGGACAGTGATGGCTACACCTTC.